These 9 T cell receptor beta chains were all obtained from the same sample, sequenced in a study of CD8+CD57+ T cells in acquired aplastic anemia. TCR beta VDJ combinations and CDR3 sequences were profiled from genomic DNA. Each CDR3 protein gets one entry after TCRdb re-called the reads with MiXCR. The sample has 180,000 or so distinct CDR3 sequences, over 40% seen once. Patients sequenced had flow cytometry evidence of CD8+CD57+ cell expansion. Sequencing input: sorted CD4+, CD8+, or CD8+CD57+ T cells (not recorded which) from PBMCs. These receptors originate from a human donor with aplastic anemia.

The table lists this clonotype with a few counts. The V gene is TRBV6-2 or TRBV6-3, the J gene TRBJ2-6; 7 bases fit TRBD1. The V gene end was trimmed by 2 bases and the J gene end by 0 bases; junction bases not matched to a gene: 19. CDR3 length: 22 amino acids. Germline V gene data show CDR1 as MNHEY and CDR2 as SVGEGT. CDR3 loop: CASSYDQGEHLRRGSGANVLTF. As DNA, the CDR3 is TGTGCCAGCAGTTACGACCAGGGGGAACATCTAAGGAGAGGCTCTGGGGCCAACGTCCTGACTTTC.

J is TRBJ2-3 and V is TRBV20-1; D is tentatively TRBD1 or TRBD2 (5 bases each). Germline loops: CDR1 DFQATT, CDR2 SNEGSKA (reference sequence). This CDR3 is built from 14 residues. V lost 5 bases and J 2 bases, leaving 14 bases between the germline ends. The CDR3: CSAPRDGHTDTQYF. CDR3 in DNA: TGCAGTGCTCCTCGGGACGGACACACAGATACGCAGTATTTT.

The chain joins TRBV19 to TRBJ1-6; 9 bases align to TRBD1. The germline V gene has CDR1 LNHDA and CDR2 SQIVND (reference sequence). V gave up 7 bases and J gave up 7 bases; unmatched junction bases: 5. This CDR3 spans 14 amino acids. CDR3 coding DNA: TGTGCCAGTACCTCCGGGACAGGGAATTCACCCCTCCACTTT. It specifies CASTSGTGNSPLHF.

This clonotype appeared many times. This sequence joins TRBV19 and TRBJ2-7, with 11 bases that match TRBD2. CDR3 length equals 15 residues. Trimming removed 5 bases from V and 7 bases from J; junction bases left unmatched: 10. Per the germline V gene, CDR1 is LNHDA and CDR2 is SQIVND (reference sequence). Here the CDR3 reads CASSELAGVMWEQYF. CDR3 nucleotides: TGTGCCAGTAGTGAACTAGCGGGAGTAATGTGGGAGCAGTACTTC.

This clonotype was observed at least ten times. The chain links TRBV12-3 or TRBV12-4 to TRBJ1-2, with D maybe TRBD1 (5 bases). This CDR3 has 12 residues. Trimming took 6 bases from V and 2 from J, leaving 7 bases between them. The CDR3 spells CASSRDNYGYTF. In DNA form, the CDR3 reads TGTGCCAGCAGCCGGGACAACTATGGCTACACCTTC.

The V gene is TRBV7-9, the J gene TRBJ1-1; no firm D call. This CDR3 region has 13 residues. Germline V gene data show CDR1 as SEHNR and CDR2 as FQNEAQ (reference sequence). The V end lost 2 bases, the J end lost 3 bases, and 7 bases lay between the germline ends. For the CDR3, the DNA is TGTGCCAGCAGCTTAAGTGGAGACACTGAAGCTTTCTTT. It is translated as CASSLSGDTEAFF.

This clonotype was counted many times. The chain combines TRBV6-2 or TRBV6-3 with TRBJ1-1; D gene uncertain. Germline lookup yields CDR1 MNHEY and CDR2 SVGEGT. Trimming removed 3 bases at V and 6 bases at J, with 8 bases between. The CDR3 runs 12 residues. The CDR3 DNA follows: TGTGCCAGCAGTTATTTGGCCGCTGAAGCTTTCTTT. Translation: CASSYLAAEAFF.

This chain uses TRBV10-3 with TRBJ2-7; 10 bases align to TRBD1. The length of the CDR3 is 12 residues. Germline lookup yields CDR1 ENHRY and CDR2 SYGVKD. V trimming: 6 bases; J trimming: 6 bases; junction bases outside the gene matches: 2. CDR3 sequence reads: CAIRTGGSEQYF. The DNA for the CDR3 is TGTGCCATCAGGACAGGGGGCTCCGAGCAGTACTTC.

The rearrangement uses TRBV9 and TRBJ1-1; perhaps TRBD1 as D (5 bases). The V and J ends lost 0 bases and 7 bases respectively, with 10 bases between them. This CDR3 is built from 13 residues. Germline CDR1 is SGDLS and CDR2 is YYNGEE. CDR3 coding DNA: TGTGCCAGCAGCGTAGGTGGAACAGGTGAAGCTTTCTTT. This gives the protein CASSVGGTGEAFF. The full variable domain, rest sourced from reference TRBV9 and TRBJ1-1, is DSGVTQTPKHLITATGQRVTLRCSPRSGDLSVYWYQQSLDQGLQFLIQYYNGEERAKGNILERFSAQQFPDLHSELNLSSLELGDSALYFCASSVGGTGEAFFGQGTRLTVV.